A selection of T cell receptor beta chains follows, all from one sample in a study of control samples from healthy donors and cancer patients. Some clones are missing from TCRdb's copy, which holds only in-frame ones; the method was immunoSEQ multiplex PCR. In the table there are 46,000 or so clones, about 92% of which are singletons. Sample: PBMCs. The receptors originated from a man aged 25 to 40 with colorectal cancer. The CDR3 runs from the conserved cysteine through the conserved F or W. The D gene is left open where the match is weak. Not all rows give a size; the values are once, few, many and, for expanded clones, a class.

>TRBJ2-7|-|-|TRBV3-1/TRBV3-2
CASSPSRDSCYEQYF
TGTGCCAGCAGCCCCAGCCGGGACTCATGCTACGAGCAGTACTTC
>TRBJ1-6|-|TRBD1|TRBV6-5
CASKTGQGISSPLHF
TGTGCCAGCAAAACAGGACAGGGGATAAGTTCACCCCTCCACTTT
>TRBJ1-2|-|TRBD1|TRBV6-6
CASSYTGADGYTF
TGTGCCAGCAGTTACACAGGGGCGGATGGCTACACCTTC
>TRBJ1-2|-|-|TRBV6-5
CASSLSVGGYSGYTF
TGTGCCAGCAGCCTATCGGTGGGGGGTTATAGTGGCTACACCTTC
>TRBJ2-2|few|-|TRBV24-1
CATSDYDTANTGELFF
TGTGCCACCAGTGATTATGACACAGCGAACACCGGGGAGCTGTTTTTT
>TRBJ1-5|-|TRBD1|TRBV19
CASRMDRGQPQHF
TGTGCCAGTAGAATGGACAGGGGTCAGCCCCAGCATTTT
>TRBJ2-2|-|-|TRBV9
CASSPTVTGELFF
TGTGCCAGCAGCCCGACGGTCACCGGGGAGCTGTTTTTT
>TRBJ1-3|-|-|TRBV11-2
CASSLGGTTLGSGNTIYF
TGTGCCAGCAGCTTAGGGGGGACAACCCTTGGCTCTGGAAACACCATATATTTT
>TRBJ1-2|-|TRBD1|TRBV6-5
CASRDRGFGYTF
TGTGCCAGCAGAGACAGGGGGTTTGGCTACACCTTC
>TRBJ1-3|-|TRBD1|TRBV5-1
CASSLNAGGVGNTIYF
TGCGCCAGCAGCTTGAATGCAGGGGGAGTCGGAAACACCATATATTTT
>TRBJ1-2|-|-|TRBV24-1
CATSDPRVYGYTF
TGTGCCACCAGTGATCCAAGAGTTTATGGCTACACCTTC
>TRBJ2-7|-|-|TRBV12-3/TRBV12-4
CASSWTAGEQYF
TGTGCCAGCAGTTGGACAGCGGGAGAGCAGTACTTC
>TRBJ2-3|-|-|TRBV4-3
CASSPHVGGGRADTQYF
TGCGCCAGCAGCCCCCATGTGGGGGGGGGCCGAGCGGATACGCAGTATTTT
>TRBJ2-7|-|-|TRBV28
CASSWGTDYEQYF
TGTGCCAGCAGCTGGGGGACGGACTACGAGCAGTACTTC
>TRBJ2-3|once|TRBD2|TRBV24-1
CATSDRTSGELDTQYF
TGTGCCACCAGTGATCGGACTAGCGGGGAATTAGATACGCAGTATTTT
>TRBJ1-1|-|-|TRBV7-9
CASSLNLPNTEAFF
TGTGCCAGCAGCTTAAATCTTCCGAACACTGAAGCTTTCTTT
>TRBJ2-1|-|TRBD1|TRBV19
CASSQDRGFNEQFF
TGTGCCAGTAGTCAGGACAGGGGGTTCAATGAGCAGTTCTTC
>TRBJ2-7|-|-|TRBV7-9
CASSSRMHYEQYF
TGTGCCAGCAGCTCAAGAATGCACTACGAGCAGTACTTC
>TRBJ1-2|-|-|TRBV19
CASSIRDGYYGYTF
TGTGCCAGTAGTATAAGGGACGGATACTATGGCTACACCTTC
>TRBJ1-1|-|TRBD1|TRBV30
CAWSAPSTGSMNTEAFF
TGTGCCTGGAGTGCCCCTTCGACAGGGTCCATGAACACTGAAGCTTTCTTT
>TRBJ1-1|-|-|TRBV28
CASSLFNRLRYTEAFF
TGTGCCAGCAGTTTATTCAATCGTCTCAGGTACACTGAAGCTTTCTTT
>TRBJ2-2|-|-|TRBV7-2
CASSLLDSPNTGELFF
TGTGCCAGCAGCTTATTGGACAGCCCGAACACCGGGGAGCTGTTTTTT
>TRBJ1-2|-|TRBD1|TRBV19
CASSTRDSLANYGYTF
TGTGCCAGTAGTACCCGGGACAGCTTAGCTAACTATGGCTACACCTTC
>TRBJ2-7|-|TRBD1|TRBV6-2/TRBV6-3
CASSYQWTGSYEQYF
TGTGCCAGCAGTTACCAATGGACAGGGTCCTACGAGCAGTACTTC
>TRBJ2-6|-|TRBD1|TRBV6-2/TRBV6-3
CASSYGTGSGANVLTF
TGTGCCAGCAGTTACGGGACAGGGTCCGGGGCCAACGTCCTGACTTTC
>TRBJ2-1|-|-|TRBV7-6
CASSPGVYNEQFF
TGTGCCAGCAGCCCCGGAGTATACAATGAGCAGTTCTTC
>TRBJ1-1|-|-|TRBV6-2/TRBV6-3
CASSSIRNTEAFF
TGTGCCAGCAGTTCAATACGGAACACTGAAGCTTTCTTT
>TRBJ1-1|-|TRBD1|TRBV6-1
CASSEEVAGTGEAFF
TGTGCCAGCAGTGAAGAAGTAGCTGGGACAGGTGAAGCTTTCTTT
>TRBJ2-7|-|-|TRBV6-5
CASSRLFDTSYEQYF
TGTGCCAGCAGCCGACTCTTCGACACTTCCTACGAGCAGTACTTC
>TRBJ1-2|-|TRBD1|TRBV6-1
CASRATTGNYGYTF
TGTGCCAGCAGAGCAACGACAGGGAACTATGGCTACACCTTC
>TRBJ2-2|-|TRBD2|TRBV7-2
CASSSGTTNTGELFF
TGTGCCAGCAGCTCGGGGACTACGAACACCGGGGAGCTGTTTTTT
>TRBJ2-7|-|TRBD1|TRBV5-6
CASSLPRGDYRGPYEQYF
TGTGCCAGCAGCCTGCCGAGGGGGGACTACAGGGGGCCCTACGAGCAGTACTTC
>TRBJ2-6|-|-|TRBV6-5
CASYPSGANVLTF
TGTGCCAGCTACCCCTCTGGGGCCAACGTCCTGACTTTC
>TRBJ2-3|-|-|TRBV7-2
CASSLEGRSGTDTQYF
TGTGCCAGCAGCTTAGAGGGGCGGTCTGGCACAGATACGCAGTATTTT
>TRBJ2-1|-|TRBD2|TRBV5-4
CASSSTGLAGGPSYNEQFF
TGTGCCAGCAGCTCTACGGGACTAGCGGGGGGGCCCTCCTACAATGAGCAGTTCTTC
>TRBJ2-2|once|TRBD2|TRBV3-1/TRBV3-2
CASSQFSGGAGGELFF
TGTGCCAGCAGCCAATTCTCGGGGGGAGCGGGCGGGGAGCTGTTTTTT
>TRBJ1-3|-|TRBD1|TRBV27
CASSTSGTARNTIYF
TGTGCCAGCAGCACGTCCGGGACAGCTAGAAACACCATATATTTT
>TRBJ2-5|once|-|TRBV19
CASSGGGALFQETQYF
TGTGCCAGTAGCGGCGGAGGGGCCCTCTTCCAAGAGACCCAGTACTTC
>TRBJ1-2|-|-|TRBV27
CASSSPGGYGYTF
TGTGCCAGCAGTAGCCCAGGCGGGTATGGCTACACCTTC
>TRBJ1-2|-|-|TRBV7-9
CASSTGHSGGYTF
TGTGCCAGCAGCACCGGACATTCCGGCGGCTACACCTTC
>TRBJ1-6|few|TRBD1|TRBV7-9
CASSPTGQVFGSPLHF
TGTGCCAGCAGCCCAACCGGACAGGTCTTCGGTTCACCCCTCCACTTT
>TRBJ1-5|-|-|TRBV12-5
CASGPTGQPQHF
TGTGCTAGTGGCCCGACGGGACAGCCCCAGCATTTT
>TRBJ1-5|-|TRBD1|TRBV6-1
CASSEAVTGRQPQHF
TGTGCCAGCAGTGAAGCCGTGACAGGGAGGCAGCCCCAGCATTTT
>TRBJ1-1|-|TRBD1|TRBV6-6
CASSYSGTGLTEAFF
TGTGCCAGCAGTTACTCCGGGACAGGGTTGACTGAAGCTTTCTTT
>TRBJ1-1|-|-|TRBV6-2/TRBV6-3
CASSSLRVNTEAFF
TGTGCCAGCAGTTCACTAAGGGTGAACACTGAAGCTTTCTTT